This T cell receptor beta chain was profiled in a study of blood T cell repertoires in COVID-19. Overall study context: There were acute and convalescent COVID-19 samples, and they came from the United States, Italy and Spain. T cells, B-cell-depleted T cells, or PBMCs provided the cDNA or gDNA that served as material.

Trimming at V came to 5 bases and at J to 2 bases, leaving 3 bases not matched to a gene. CDR3 length equals 15 residues. Germline values: CDR1 SQVTM, CDR2 ANQGSEA. Methods used by the authors: The authors estimated nucleated cell counts from reference gene primer amplification. TCRdb's table, derived via immunoSEQ multiplex PCR, lists solely in-frame clones and lacks some. V, J and clone size are taken as reported in that table, and D and trimming were inferred from the DNA itself. This table holds some 120,000 clones, 88% found once. The sequencing input was peripheral blood. The gene calls are TRBV29-1 and TRBJ1-4, with 12 positions matching TRBD1. This clonotype was sampled from a human donor in a cohort sampled during active COVID-19. The CDR3 DNA reads as TGCAGCGTTTCCGGGACAGGGGGCACTAATGAAAAACTGTTTTTT. Residues: CSVSGTGGTNEKLFF. Variable domain in full (rest from reference TRBV29-1 and TRBJ1-4): SAVISQKPSRDICQRGTSLTIQCQVDSQVTMMFWYRQQPGQSLTLIATANQGSEATYESGFVIDKFPISRPNLTFSTLTVSNMSPEDSSIYLCSVSGTGGTNEKLFFGSGTQLSVL.